The clone carrying this TCR beta chain has only one observation. The sample is drawn from a study of blood T cell repertoires in COVID-19. Study context: There were acute and convalescent COVID-19 samples, and they came from the United States, Italy and Spain. Sources were T cells, B-cell-depleted T cells, or PBMCs; the material itself was cDNA or gDNA.

CDR1 is MDHEN, CDR2 SYDVKM, per germline. The length of the CDR3 is 15 residues. The V end lost 6 bases, the J end lost 4 bases, and 18 bases lay between the germline ends. Measured with immunoSEQ multiplex PCR; TCRdb has only the in-frame clones, and not every one. The profile covers 190,000 or so clones, with about 83% appearing a single time and over 0.7% taken by the ten largest. The sequenced material came from peripheral blood. This TCR derives from a woman younger than 35 who had recovered from COVID-19. The chain joins TRBV28 to TRBJ1-2; maybe TRBD1 (6 bases). CDR3 nucleotide sequence: TGTGCCAGCAGGAGGGGGGGGCAACAGAGCTATGGCTACACCTTC. Residues: CASRRGGQQSYGYTF.